These T cell receptor beta chains were read from a single sample in a study of radiotherapy plus CTLA-4 blockade in lung cancer. Clones were sequenced by immunoSEQ multiplex PCR, and TCRdb holds only the in-frame ones, with some missing. The data contain about 67,000 clones, 70% to 80% of them singletons. The sequencing used peripheral blood, collected from a patient treated with radiotherapy plus ipilimumab. The receptor set was obtained from a human donor with non-small cell lung cancer whose response to radiotherapy plus ipilimumab could not be evaluated. Some clones in this sample may be carry-over from other donors' samples. Both conserved end residues are trimmed from each CDR3. The order of the fields is clone size, V gene, J gene, D gene, CDR3 protein. D genes are given only for firm matches. Clone size appears in some rows only: once, few, many, or a class for an expanded clone.

clone_size: NA; v_call: TRBV19; j_call: TRBJ2-5; d_call: TRBD2; cdr3_aa: ASSIGTSGGGETQY
clone_size: NA; v_call: TRBV7-9; j_call: TRBJ1-4; d_call: NA; cdr3_aa: ASSRRQTNEKLF
clone_size: NA; v_call: TRBV10-3; j_call: TRBJ1-2; d_call: NA; cdr3_aa: AISEGDIGGGYT
clone_size: NA; v_call: TRBV18; j_call: TRBJ1-5; d_call: TRBD1; cdr3_aa: ASSPQGASNQPQH
clone_size: NA; v_call: TRBV28; j_call: TRBJ1-2; d_call: NA; cdr3_aa: ASSLLLGGRGYT
clone_size: NA; v_call: TRBV2; j_call: TRBJ1-5; d_call: NA; cdr3_aa: ASSEYRVPNQPQH
clone_size: few; v_call: TRBV7-9; j_call: TRBJ1-3; d_call: NA; cdr3_aa: ASSPSTGIVGNTIY
clone_size: NA; v_call: TRBV27; j_call: TRBJ2-5; d_call: NA; cdr3_aa: ASRIAGYQETQY
clone_size: few; v_call: TRBV28; j_call: TRBJ2-2; d_call: NA; cdr3_aa: ASSSLPSGLLGELF
clone_size: NA; v_call: TRBV15; j_call: TRBJ2-6; d_call: NA; cdr3_aa: ATSRDFGGGANVLT
clone_size: NA; v_call: TRBV4-1; j_call: TRBJ1-6; d_call: NA; cdr3_aa: ASRGGGAPLH
clone_size: NA; v_call: TRBV2; j_call: TRBJ2-7; d_call: NA; cdr3_aa: ASRGDGGYEQY
clone_size: NA; v_call: TRBV7-9; j_call: TRBJ2-2; d_call: NA; cdr3_aa: ARQGNTGELF
clone_size: NA; v_call: TRBV6-6; j_call: TRBJ1-2; d_call: TRBD1; cdr3_aa: ASSLGDRGYT
clone_size: NA; v_call: TRBV7-2; j_call: TRBJ1-3; d_call: TRBD1; cdr3_aa: ASSWTGGFSGNTIY
clone_size: once; v_call: TRBV2; j_call: TRBJ1-3; d_call: NA; cdr3_aa: ASSLNRAQGRSSGNTIY
clone_size: NA; v_call: TRBV27; j_call: TRBJ1-5; d_call: TRBD1; cdr3_aa: ASSLYRGPNQPQH
clone_size: NA; v_call: TRBV28; j_call: TRBJ2-7; d_call: TRBD1; cdr3_aa: ASSLWGQTDEQY
clone_size: NA; v_call: TRBV7-9; j_call: TRBJ1-1; d_call: NA; cdr3_aa: ASSPPLRPGAEAF
clone_size: once; v_call: TRBV9; j_call: TRBJ1-6; d_call: NA; cdr3_aa: ASSVYEEPRGPLH
clone_size: NA; v_call: TRBV4-2; j_call: TRBJ1-2; d_call: NA; cdr3_aa: ASSQDNRVDYGYT
clone_size: few; v_call: TRBV4-3; j_call: TRBJ1-3; d_call: TRBD1; cdr3_aa: ASSQYASGQGPRSGNTIY
clone_size: NA; v_call: TRBV19; j_call: TRBJ1-1; d_call: NA; cdr3_aa: EEPRGRYGNTEAF
clone_size: NA; v_call: TRBV5-4; j_call: TRBJ1-1; d_call: NA; cdr3_aa: ASSLVGRMNTEAF
clone_size: NA; v_call: TRBV27; j_call: TRBJ2-6; d_call: NA; cdr3_aa: ASSLSAGPGANVLT
clone_size: NA; v_call: TRBV7-2; j_call: TRBJ2-2; d_call: TRBD2; cdr3_aa: ASSPGRANTGELF
clone_size: NA; v_call: TRBV28; j_call: TRBJ1-1; d_call: TRBD1; cdr3_aa: ASSLTGGTEAF
clone_size: NA; v_call: TRBV28; j_call: TRBJ1-1; d_call: TRBD1; cdr3_aa: AVLDRGNTEAF
clone_size: NA; v_call: TRBV9; j_call: TRBJ2-3; d_call: TRBD2; cdr3_aa: ASSVGLAGGLADTQY
clone_size: NA; v_call: TRBV7-9; j_call: TRBJ1-2; d_call: NA; cdr3_aa: ASSLALQGDGANGYT
clone_size: NA; v_call: TRBV15; j_call: TRBJ2-6; d_call: NA; cdr3_aa: ATSGGWRSSGANVLT
clone_size: NA; v_call: TRBV10-3; j_call: TRBJ2-7; d_call: TRBD2; cdr3_aa: AISPGLAGATYEQY
clone_size: NA; v_call: TRBV5-1; j_call: NA; d_call: TRBD1; cdr3_aa: ASSRTSDRADEQY
clone_size: NA; v_call: TRBV6-1; j_call: TRBJ2-7; d_call: TRBD2; cdr3_aa: ASNEELRGSYEQY
clone_size: NA; v_call: TRBV28; j_call: TRBJ2-3; d_call: TRBD2; cdr3_aa: ASSLWAGGRADTQY
clone_size: once; v_call: TRBV27; j_call: TRBJ1-5; d_call: TRBD1; cdr3_aa: ASRQGTSNQPQH
clone_size: NA; v_call: TRBV5-4; j_call: TRBJ2-3; d_call: TRBD2; cdr3_aa: ASSGKRGLATDTQY
clone_size: NA; v_call: TRBV19; j_call: TRBJ2-7; d_call: NA; cdr3_aa: ASSIGRQAFYEQY
clone_size: NA; v_call: TRBV18; j_call: TRBJ2-6; d_call: NA; cdr3_aa: ASKSSGANVLT
clone_size: NA; v_call: TRBV7-2; j_call: TRBJ1-5; d_call: NA; cdr3_aa: ATGLINQPQH
clone_size: NA; v_call: TRBV6-6; j_call: TRBJ1-1; d_call: NA; cdr3_aa: ASSPVNTEAF
clone_size: NA; v_call: TRBV6-5; j_call: NA; d_call: TRBD2; cdr3_aa: ASRVTSGRYEQY
clone_size: NA; v_call: TRBV7-2; j_call: TRBJ1-2; d_call: NA; cdr3_aa: ASSLGGHGGYT
clone_size: NA; v_call: TRBV2; j_call: TRBJ2-5; d_call: TRBD2; cdr3_aa: ASTRRALAEETQY
clone_size: NA; v_call: TRBV6-5; j_call: TRBJ2-7; d_call: NA; cdr3_aa: ASSGRRSYEQY
clone_size: NA; v_call: TRBV5-1; j_call: TRBJ2-5; d_call: NA; cdr3_aa: ASTLGGVEETQY
clone_size: few; v_call: TRBV11-2; j_call: TRBJ2-1; d_call: TRBD2; cdr3_aa: ASSLLAGGSYNEQF
clone_size: once; v_call: TRBV5-1; j_call: TRBJ2-2; d_call: NA; cdr3_aa: ASSLGQHGTGELF
clone_size: NA; v_call: TRBV6-6; j_call: TRBJ1-2; d_call: NA; cdr3_aa: ASSPQDSPLYGYT
clone_size: NA; v_call: TRBV5-6; j_call: NA; d_call: TRBD1; cdr3_aa: ASSLFRQGVYEQY
clone_size: NA; v_call: TRBV28; j_call: TRBJ2-1; d_call: TRBD1; cdr3_aa: ASSFGTGVYNEQF
clone_size: NA; v_call: TRBV11-2; j_call: TRBJ1-2; d_call: NA; cdr3_aa: ASSSTPGKVGYGYT
clone_size: few; v_call: TRBV19; j_call: TRBJ1-2; d_call: NA; cdr3_aa: ASSITGLYGYT
clone_size: NA; v_call: TRBV29-1; j_call: TRBJ1-1; d_call: NA; cdr3_aa: SARQTGQNTEAF
clone_size: few; v_call: TRBV2; j_call: TRBJ1-1; d_call: NA; cdr3_aa: ASSERQNTEAF
clone_size: NA; v_call: TRBV29-1; j_call: TRBJ1-1; d_call: TRBD1; cdr3_aa: SVRGGGGTEAF
clone_size: NA; v_call: TRBV28; j_call: TRBJ2-7; d_call: TRBD1; cdr3_aa: ASSLILGTVSYEQY
clone_size: NA; v_call: TRBV5-1; j_call: TRBJ2-5; d_call: NA; cdr3_aa: ASSQDYQETQY